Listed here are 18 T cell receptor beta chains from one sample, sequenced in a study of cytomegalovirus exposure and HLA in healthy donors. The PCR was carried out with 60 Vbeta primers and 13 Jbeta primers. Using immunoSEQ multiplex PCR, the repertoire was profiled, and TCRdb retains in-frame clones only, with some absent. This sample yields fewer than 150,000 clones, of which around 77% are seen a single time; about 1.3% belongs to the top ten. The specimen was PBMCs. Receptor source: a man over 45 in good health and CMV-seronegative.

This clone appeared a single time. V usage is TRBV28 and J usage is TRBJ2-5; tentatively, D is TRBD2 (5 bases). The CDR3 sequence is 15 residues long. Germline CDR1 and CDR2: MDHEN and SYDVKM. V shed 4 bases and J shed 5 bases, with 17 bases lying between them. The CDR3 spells CASSSRTVIRETQYF. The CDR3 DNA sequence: TGTGCCAGCAGTTCACGGACTGTAATTAGGGAGACCCAGTACTTC.

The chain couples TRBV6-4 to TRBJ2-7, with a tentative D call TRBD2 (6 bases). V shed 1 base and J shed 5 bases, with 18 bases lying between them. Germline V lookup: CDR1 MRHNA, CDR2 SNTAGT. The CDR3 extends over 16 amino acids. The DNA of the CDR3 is TGTGCCAGCAGTGACTGGCTAGCGAGAAGAAAGGACGAGCAGTACTTC. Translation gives CASSDWLARRKDEQYF.

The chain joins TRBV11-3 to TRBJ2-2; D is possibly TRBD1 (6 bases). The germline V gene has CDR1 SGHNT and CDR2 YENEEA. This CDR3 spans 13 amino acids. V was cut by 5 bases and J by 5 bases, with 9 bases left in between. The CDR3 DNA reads TGTGCCAGCAGCCTCACAGGGACCGGGGAGCTGTTTTTT. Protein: CASSLTGTGELFF.

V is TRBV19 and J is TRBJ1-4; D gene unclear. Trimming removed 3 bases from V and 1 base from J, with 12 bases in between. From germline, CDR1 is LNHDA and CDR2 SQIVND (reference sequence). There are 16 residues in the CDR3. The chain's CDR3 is CASSMSQTRTNEKLFF. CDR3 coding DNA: TGTGCCAGTAGTATGTCCCAAACGCGAACTAATGAAAAACTGTTTTTT.

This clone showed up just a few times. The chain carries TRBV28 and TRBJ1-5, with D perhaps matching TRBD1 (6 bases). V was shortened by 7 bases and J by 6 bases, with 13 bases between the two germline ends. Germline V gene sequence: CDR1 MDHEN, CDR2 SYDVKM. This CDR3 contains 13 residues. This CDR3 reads CASTGTRGQPQHF. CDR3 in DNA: TGTGCCAGCACCGGGACCAGGGGTCAGCCCCAGCATTTT.

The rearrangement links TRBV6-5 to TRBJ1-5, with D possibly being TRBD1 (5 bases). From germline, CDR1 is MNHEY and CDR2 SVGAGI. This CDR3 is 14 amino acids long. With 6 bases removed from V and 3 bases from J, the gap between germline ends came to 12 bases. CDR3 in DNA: TGTGCCAGCAGACCCGACAGTATCAATCAGCCCCAGCATTTT. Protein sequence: CASRPDSINQPQHF.

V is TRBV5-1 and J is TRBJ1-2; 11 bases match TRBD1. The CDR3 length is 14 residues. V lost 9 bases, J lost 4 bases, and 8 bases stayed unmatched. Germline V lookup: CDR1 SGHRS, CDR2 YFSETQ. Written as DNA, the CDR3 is TGCGCCACCAGAGGGACAGGGGGAACCTATGGCTACACCTTC. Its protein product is CATRGTGGTYGYTF.

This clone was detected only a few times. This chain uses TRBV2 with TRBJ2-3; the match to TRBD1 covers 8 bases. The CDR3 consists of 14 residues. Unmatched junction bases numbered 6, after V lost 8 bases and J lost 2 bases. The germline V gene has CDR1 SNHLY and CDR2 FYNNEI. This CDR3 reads CASYRDRHTDTQYF. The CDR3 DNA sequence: TGTGCCAGCTATCGGGACAGGCACACAGATACGCAGTATTTT.

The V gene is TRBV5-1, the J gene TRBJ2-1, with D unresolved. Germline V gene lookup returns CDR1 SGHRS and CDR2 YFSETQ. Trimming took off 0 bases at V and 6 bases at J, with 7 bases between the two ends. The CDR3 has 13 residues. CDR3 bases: TGCGCCAGCAGCTTGGACAGCTTCAATGAGCAGTTCTTC. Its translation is CASSLDSFNEQFF.

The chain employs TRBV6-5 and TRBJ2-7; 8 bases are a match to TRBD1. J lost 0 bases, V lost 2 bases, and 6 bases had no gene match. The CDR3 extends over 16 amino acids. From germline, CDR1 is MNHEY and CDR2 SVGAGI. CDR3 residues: CASSYQGQAHSYEQYF. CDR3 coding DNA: TGTGCCAGCAGTTACCAGGGACAGGCGCACTCCTACGAGCAGTACTTC.

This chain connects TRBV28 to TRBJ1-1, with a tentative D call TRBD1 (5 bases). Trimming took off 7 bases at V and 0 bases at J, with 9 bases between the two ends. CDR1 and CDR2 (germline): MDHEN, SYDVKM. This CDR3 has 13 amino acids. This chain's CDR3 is CASTRDLNTEAFF. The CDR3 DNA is TGTGCCAGCACGCGGGACCTGAACACTGAAGCTTTCTTT.

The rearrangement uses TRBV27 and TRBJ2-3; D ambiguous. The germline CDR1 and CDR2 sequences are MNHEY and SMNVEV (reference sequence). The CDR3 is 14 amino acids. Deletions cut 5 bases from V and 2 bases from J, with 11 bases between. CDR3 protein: CASSESVSTDTQYF. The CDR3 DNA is TGTGCCAGCAGTGAGAGCGTATCCACAGATACGCAGTATTTT.

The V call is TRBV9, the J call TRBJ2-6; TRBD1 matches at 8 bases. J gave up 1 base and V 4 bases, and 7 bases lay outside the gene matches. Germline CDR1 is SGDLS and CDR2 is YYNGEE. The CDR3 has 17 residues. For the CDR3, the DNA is TGTGCCAGCAGCAAAGGACAGGGAGGTTCTGGGGCCAACGTCCTGACTTTC. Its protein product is CASSKGQGGSGANVLTF.

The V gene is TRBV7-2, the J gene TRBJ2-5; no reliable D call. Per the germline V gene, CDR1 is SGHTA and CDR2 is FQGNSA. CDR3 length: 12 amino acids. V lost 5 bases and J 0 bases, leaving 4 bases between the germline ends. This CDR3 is CASSPNQETQYF. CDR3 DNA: TGTGCCAGCAGCCCAAACCAAGAGACCCAGTACTTC. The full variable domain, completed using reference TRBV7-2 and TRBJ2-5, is GAGVSQSPSNKVTEKGKDVELRCDPISGHTALYWYRQSLGQGLEFLIYFQGNSAPDKSGLPSDRFSAERTGGSVSTLTIQRTQQEDSAVYLCASSPNQETQYFGPGTRLLVL.

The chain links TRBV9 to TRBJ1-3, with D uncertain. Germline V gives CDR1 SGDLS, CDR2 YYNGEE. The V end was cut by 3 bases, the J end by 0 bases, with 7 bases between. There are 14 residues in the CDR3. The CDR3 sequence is CASSENFSGNTIYF. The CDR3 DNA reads TGTGCCAGCAGCGAAAACTTCTCTGGAAACACCATATATTTT.

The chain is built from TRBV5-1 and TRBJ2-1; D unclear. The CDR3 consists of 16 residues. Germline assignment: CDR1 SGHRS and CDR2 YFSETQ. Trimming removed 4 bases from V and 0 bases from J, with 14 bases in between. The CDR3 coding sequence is TGCGCCAGCAGCCAACAGCCACGTAGCTCCTACAATGAGCAGTTCTTC. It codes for CASSQQPRSSYNEQFF. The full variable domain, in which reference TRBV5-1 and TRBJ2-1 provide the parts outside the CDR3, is KAGVTQTPRYLIKTRGQQVTLSCSPISGHRSVSWYQQTPGQGLQFLFEYFSETQRNKGNFPGRFSGRQFSNSRSEMNVSTLELGDSALYLCASSQQPRSSYNEQFFGPGTRLTVL.

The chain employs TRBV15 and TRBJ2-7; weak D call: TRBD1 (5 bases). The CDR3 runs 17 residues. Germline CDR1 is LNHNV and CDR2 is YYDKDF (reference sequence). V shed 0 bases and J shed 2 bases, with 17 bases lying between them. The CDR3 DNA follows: TGTGCCACCAGCAGAGATCCCTCCGGACACGTACCCTACGAGCAGTACTTC. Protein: CATSRDPSGHVPYEQYF. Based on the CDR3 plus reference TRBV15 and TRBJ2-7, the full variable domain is DAMVIQNPRYQVTQFGKPVTLSCSQTLNHNVMYWYQQKSSQAPKLLFHYYDKDFNNEADTPDNFQSRRPNTSFCFLDIRSPGLGDTAMYLCATSRDPSGHVPYEQYFGPGTRLTVT.

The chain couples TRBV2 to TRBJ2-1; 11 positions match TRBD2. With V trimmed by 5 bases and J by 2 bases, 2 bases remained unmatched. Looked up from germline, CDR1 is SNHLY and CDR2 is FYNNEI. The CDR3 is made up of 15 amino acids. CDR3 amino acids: CASSRLAGPYNEQFF. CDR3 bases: TGTGCCAGCAGTCGACTAGCGGGGCCCTACAATGAGCAGTTCTTC.